This T cell receptor (beta chain) was captured in a study of cytomegalovirus exposure and HLA in healthy donors. Germline V CDR1 and CDR2: SGHVS, FNYEAQ. CDR3 length equals 15 residues. Trimming removed 1 base from V and 7 bases from J; junction bases left unmatched: 5. The PCR used 60 Vbeta and 13 Jbeta primers. Assay used: immunoSEQ multiplex PCR; TCRdb lists only in-frame clones, some missing. The sample comprises 100,000 or so clones, roughly 82% of which are singletons, and 3% to 4% rests with the top ten. This sequence originates from a man in his thirties or forties in good health and CMV-seropositive. The chain employs TRBV7-6 and TRBJ2-1, with TRBD2 matching 9 bases. The sequenced material came from PBMCs. This CDR3 reads CASSLVAGAGNEQFF. The CDR3 DNA follows: TGTGCCAGCAGCTTAGTAGCGGGAGCCGGTAATGAGCAGTTCTTC. The full variable domain, in which reference TRBV7-6 and TRBJ2-1 provide the parts outside the CDR3, is GAGVSQSPRYKVTKRGQDVALRCDPISGHVSLYWYRQALGQGPEFLTYFNYEAQQDKSGLPNDRFSAERPEGSISTLTIQRTEQRDSAMYRCASSLVAGAGNEQFFGPGTRLTVL.